Below, 19 T cell receptor beta chains from the same sample are listed, as sequenced in a study of T cells in Graves' hyperthyroidism and ophthalmopathy. TCR beta CDR3 region amplification was performed from RNA transcripts. Carried out on the TCR CDR3, a first-round RT-PCR used the HTBI primer set. TCRdb ran MiXCR on the multiplex PCR reads and lists one entry per CDR3 protein. This table has about 250,000 distinct CDR3 sequences, more than 20% appearing once. The sample was blood. The receptor source for this set is a woman aged 40 to 49 with Graves' ophthalmopathy.

This clonotype was detected many times. This chain connects TRBV7-2 to TRBJ2-7, with 10 bases lining up with TRBD2. This CDR3 has 15 amino acids. The ends lost 1 base at V and 4 bases at J; junction bases unmatched: 4. The germline V gene encodes CDR1 SGHTA and CDR2 FQGNSA. The CDR3: CASSLGSGRNYEQYF. The CDR3 nucleotides are TGTGCCAGCAGCTTAGGTAGCGGGAGGAATTACGAGCAGTACTTC. Full variable domain (rest looked up from reference TRBV7-2 and TRBJ2-7): GAGVSQSPSNKVTEKGKDVELRCDPISGHTALYWYRQSLGQGLEFLIYFQGNSAPDKSGLPSDRFSAERTGGSVSTLTIQRTQQEDSAVYLCASSLGSGRNYEQYFGPGTRLTVT.

This sequence joins TRBV6-1 and TRBJ1-2, with 7 bases aligning to TRBD1. Germline assignment: CDR1 MNHNS and CDR2 SASEGT. Trimming removed 1 base from V and 5 bases from J; junction bases left unmatched: 4. The CDR3 runs 14 residues. The CDR3 nucleotides are TGTGCCAGCAGTGAAGTTCCAGGGGGTTATGGCTACACCTTC. Its protein product is CASSEVPGGYGYTF.

The chain joins TRBV12-3 or TRBV12-4 to TRBJ1-1; the D is unclear. Trimming stripped 3 bases from V and 7 bases from J, with 12 bases between. The CDR3 loop spans 13 amino acids. The CDR3, as DNA: TGTGCCAGCAGTTTGTTCGGCCGTGGTGAAGCTTTCTTT. Translating it yields CASSLFGRGEAFF.

This clonotype was seen repeatedly, ten times or more. The J gene is TRBJ1-2, the V gene TRBV6-5, with D perhaps matching TRBD1 (6 bases). The CDR3 sequence is 14 residues long. Germline lookup yields CDR1 MNHEY and CDR2 SVGAGI. The V end was cut by 7 bases, the J end by 2 bases, with 14 bases between. DNA for the CDR3: TGTGCCAGCACTACGTTTGACAGGAACTATGGCTACACCTTC. The encoded protein is CASTTFDRNYGYTF.

This clonotype was counted ten times or more. The chain has TRBV12-3 or TRBV12-4 and TRBJ2-2, with D possibly called TRBD1 or TRBD2 (5 bases each). The germline V and J ends were trimmed by 3 bases and 8 bases, with 13 bases remaining between them. CDR3 size: 14 residues. CDR3 amino acids: CASSFSGTLGELFF. The CDR3 region has the DNA TGTGCCAGCAGTTTTTCCGGGACGTTGGGGGAGCTGTTTTTT.

This clonotype was counted a single time. The rearrangement uses TRBV2 and TRBJ2-7; 9 nucleotides align to TRBD1. Trimming removed 6 bases from V and 2 bases from J; junction bases left unmatched: 5. This CDR3 has 14 amino acids. The V gene's germline CDR1 is SNHLY and CDR2 FYNNEI. CDR3 protein: CASSDTGGTYEQYF. The CDR3 region has the DNA TGTGCCAGCAGCGATACAGGGGGCACCTACGAGCAGTACTTC.

The chain uses TRBV6-4 and TRBJ2-7; D is perhaps TRBD2 (5 bases). This CDR3 has 13 residues. Trimming took off 5 bases at V and 4 bases at J, with 12 bases between the two ends. Germline-derived CDR1 and CDR2 are MRHNA and SNTAGT. The CDR3 nucleotides are TGTGCCAGCAGTTGGACGGGAACTTACGAGCAGTACTTC. Translation gives CASSWTGTYEQYF.

This clonotype was seen many times. The chain couples TRBV6-5 to TRBJ2-7; D not resolved. The germline V gene has CDR1 MNHEY and CDR2 SVGAGI. Trimming pared 2 bases from V and 0 bases from J, leaving 5 bases between. The CDR3 has 13 amino acids. The CDR3 region is CASSYLSSYEQYF. Written as DNA, the CDR3 is TGTGCCAGCAGTTACCTGAGCTCCTACGAGCAGTACTTC.

Ten or more counts support this clonotype. The chain links TRBV28 to TRBJ2-6; 8 nucleotides match TRBD1. Germline CDR1 and CDR2: MDHEN and SYDVKM. J was trimmed by 0 bases and V by 3 bases; bases with no gene match: 7. The CDR3 length is 18 residues. The CDR3 region is CASSLEGTGFSGANVLTF. In DNA, the CDR3 is TGTGCCAGCAGTTTGGAAGGGACAGGCTTCTCTGGGGCCAACGTCCTGACTTTC.

This clonotype was observed many times. J is TRBJ2-3 and V is TRBV15, with a possible D match to TRBD2 (6 bases). V was trimmed by 3 bases and J by 3 bases, leaving 10 bases between them. Looked up from germline, CDR1 is LNHNV and CDR2 is YYDKDF (reference sequence). The CDR3 runs to 14 residues. CDR3 residues: CATSRRDGTDTQYF. The DNA for the CDR3 is TGTGCCACCAGCAGGCGGGATGGTACAGATACGCAGTATTTT.

The sample holds a few counts of this clonotype. The CDR3 reads CASSENAGWGTQYF. CDR3 bases: TGTGCCAGCAGTGAAAACGCAGGGTGGGGGACCCAGTACTTC. The chain has TRBV6-1 and TRBJ2-5; tentative D call: TRBD1 (5 bases). The V gene's germline CDR1 is MNHNS and CDR2 SASEGT. V lost 2 bases to trimming and J lost 7 bases, with 14 bases between them. This CDR3 is built from 14 residues.

This clonotype was recorded at least ten times. This chain joins TRBV29-1 and TRBJ2-7, with 8 bases lining up with TRBD1. There are 13 residues in the CDR3. V trimming: 4 bases; J trimming: 4 bases; junction bases outside the gene matches: 6. The germline CDR1 and CDR2 sequences are SQVTM and ANQGSEA. The CDR3 sequence is CSVVWTGFYEQYF. As DNA, the CDR3 is TGCAGCGTTGTCTGGACAGGGTTTTACGAGCAGTACTTC.

The gene calls are TRBV6-1 and TRBJ1-5; weak D call: TRBD1 (6 bases). V dropped 0 bases and J dropped 3 bases, with 12 bases sitting between them. CDR3 size: 16 residues. The germline V gene has CDR1 MNHNS and CDR2 SASEGT. CDR3 in DNA: TGTGCCAGCAGTGAAGCCCAACAGGGTGACAATCAGCCCCAGCATTTT. It encodes CASSEAQQGDNQPQHF.

The chain carries TRBV6-1 and TRBJ1-2; 10 bases align to TRBD1. The germline V gene has CDR1 MNHNS and CDR2 SASEGT. This CDR3 is 14 amino acids long. Trimming removed 6 bases from V and 6 bases from J; junction bases left unmatched: 7. As DNA, the CDR3 is TGTGCCAGCAGGTCGACAGGGGGCGCTGATGGCTACACCTTC. This encodes CASRSTGGADGYTF.

The chain has TRBV15 and TRBJ2-7, with 7 bases aligning to TRBD1. This CDR3 has 17 residues. After removal of 2 bases from V and 0 bases from J, the junction contained 10 bases not matched to a gene. Per germline, CDR1 LNHNV and CDR2 YYDKDF (reference sequence). CDR3 loop: CATSRSTGASTSYEQYF. Here the CDR3 DNA reads TGTGCCACCAGCAGATCCACAGGGGCCTCCACCTCCTACGAGCAGTACTTC.

The chain uses TRBV6-1 and TRBJ1-2; no clear D. V shed 6 bases and J shed 7 bases, with 6 bases lying between them. Looked up from germline, CDR1 is MNHNS and CDR2 is SASEGT. The length of the CDR3 is 10 residues. The CDR3 sequence: CASSAAGYTF. The CDR3 region has the DNA TGTGCCAGCAGCGCAGCTGGCTACACCTTC.

This clonotype was found many times. The CDR3 end shows no conserved phenylalanine or tryptophan, and so a read error is likely. The chain couples TRBV6-5 to TRBJ1-2; 10 positions match TRBD1. Trimming removed 4 bases from V and 1 base from J; junction bases left unmatched: 3. Germline lookup yields CDR1 MNHEY and CDR2 SVGAGI. This CDR3 has 15 amino acids. The CDR3 bases are TGTGCCAGCAGTTCCCGGGACAGGGGTAACTATGGCTACACCCTC. This codes for CASSSRDRGNYGYTL.

This clonotype was counted ten times or more. J is TRBJ2-5 and V is TRBV6-5, with 9 bases matching TRBD1. The CDR3 sequence is 15 residues long. The germline CDR1 and CDR2 sequences are MNHEY and SVGAGI. Trimming took 0 bases from V and 4 from J; bases not matched to a gene: 3. CDR3 amino acids: CASSYSGTGRETQYF. The CDR3 nucleotides are TGTGCCAGCAGTTACTCGGGGACAGGGCGAGAGACCCAGTACTTC.

This clonotype was detected many times. Here the CDR3 reads CASSLVIRGTEAFF. For the CDR3, the DNA is TGTGCCAGCAGCCTGGTTATACGGGGGACTGAAGCTTTCTTT. This chain links TRBV5-8 with TRBJ1-1, with D possibly TRBD1 on 5 matching bases. V dropped 4 bases and J dropped 5 bases, with 15 bases sitting between them. The CDR3 is 14 amino acids. The germline CDR1 and CDR2 sequences are SGHTS and YDEGEE. Using reference TRBV5-8 and TRBJ1-1 for the parts outside the CDR3, the full variable domain is EAGVTQSPTHLIKTRGQQATLRCSPISGHTSVYWYQQALGLGLQFLLWYDEGEERNRGNFPPRFSGRQFPNYSSELNVNALELEDSALYLCASSLVIRGTEAFFGQGTRLTVV.